A selection of T cell receptor beta chains follows, all from one sample in a study of T cell repertoires in cytomegalovirus infection. TCRdb independently ran MiXCR on the reads; one entry per CDR3 protein. The table records about half a million distinct CDR3 sequences, more than 40% of them present only once. Their antigens remain unidentified. Sample: cultured PBMCs, taken from culture after CMV antigen stimulation. These receptors were obtained from a human donor in good health (CMV status not recorded). Some clones in this sample may be carry-over from other donors' samples. Each CDR3 is given with its conserved first and last residue. The D gene is left open where the match is weak. Where a row states a size, it is once, few, many or the class of an expanded clone; other rows omit it.

J gene: TRBJ2-7; V gene: TRBV6-6; clone size: -; D gene: TRBD1; CDR3 DNA: TGTGCCACCAGGACCCGGGACAGGGGCCGCCGAGGGTACGAGCAGTACTTC; CDR3 protein: CATRTRDRGRRGYEQYF
J gene: TRBJ2-2; V gene: TRBV12-3/TRBV12-4; clone size: -; D gene: -; CDR3 DNA: TGTGCCAGCAGTTTGGAGGTTCGGGAGCTGTTTTTT; CDR3 protein: CASSLEVRELFF
J gene: TRBJ1-1; V gene: TRBV4-1; clone size: few; D gene: -; CDR3 DNA: TGCGCCAGCAGCCAATGGCAGCTGAACACTGAAGCTTTCTTT; CDR3 protein: CASSQWQLNTEAFF
J gene: TRBJ2-7; V gene: TRBV5-1; clone size: -; D gene: TRBD2; CDR3 DNA: TGCGCCAGCAAATCTAGCGGCTACGAGCAGTACTTC; CDR3 protein: CASKSSGYEQYF
J gene: TRBJ2-7; V gene: TRBV5-1; clone size: -; D gene: TRBD1; CDR3 DNA: TGCGCCAGCAGCAAGGGACAGGGGGCCGAGCGGGAGTACTTC; CDR3 protein: CASSKGQGAEREYF
J gene: TRBJ2-3; V gene: TRBV12-3/TRBV12-4; clone size: -; D gene: -; CDR3 DNA: TGTGCCAGCAGCTTCGGGGGGCCCGCAGATACGCAGTATTTT; CDR3 protein: CASSFGGPADTQYF
J gene: TRBJ2-1; V gene: TRBV5-6; clone size: -; D gene: TRBD2; CDR3 DNA: TGTGCCAGCAGCCGAACTAGCGATGGGGCTAATGAGCAGTTCTTC; CDR3 protein: CASSRTSDGANEQFF
J gene: TRBJ2-1; V gene: TRBV12-3/TRBV12-4; clone size: -; D gene: -; CDR3 DNA: TGTGCCAGCAGCGTACTGGGCTCCTACAATGAGCAGTTCTTC; CDR3 protein: CASSVLGSYNEQFF
J gene: TRBJ2-3; V gene: TRBV10-3; clone size: -; D gene: -; CDR3 DNA: TGTGCCATCAGTGCCAAACAGGACCGCACAGATACGCAGTATTTT; CDR3 protein: CAISAKQDRTDTQYF
J gene: TRBJ1-1; V gene: TRBV4-3; clone size: few; D gene: -; CDR3 DNA: TGCGCCAGCAGCCAATCTGCGGGAGCGAACACTGAAGCTTTCTTT; CDR3 protein: CASSQSAGANTEAFF
J gene: TRBJ1-3; V gene: TRBV7-9; clone size: once; D gene: -; CDR3 DNA: TGCGGGTCCTCTGGAAACACCATATATTTT; CDR3 protein: CGSSGNTIYF
J gene: TRBJ1-6; V gene: TRBV2; clone size: -; D gene: -; CDR3 DNA: TGTGCCAGCTCCTTGCTCAGGGTCAATTCACCCCTCCACTTT; CDR3 protein: CASSLLRVNSPLHF
J gene: TRBJ1-6; V gene: TRBV27; clone size: few; D gene: -; CDR3 DNA: TGTGCCAGCAGTTTATGGTCCCGCCATTTCGAAGATCATTCACCCCTCCACTTT; CDR3 protein: CASSLWSRHFEDHSPLHF
J gene: TRBJ1-5; V gene: TRBV5-4; clone size: -; D gene: -; CDR3 DNA: TGTGCCAGCAGCTTGGACCGGGGGTCCCAGCATTTT; CDR3 protein: CASSLDRGSQHF
J gene: TRBJ2-6; V gene: TRBV7-8; clone size: -; D gene: -; CDR3 DNA: TGTGCCAGCAGCTCGGGGACATCCAACGTCCTGACTTTC; CDR3 protein: CASSSGTSNVLTF
J gene: TRBJ1-2; V gene: TRBV5-4; clone size: -; D gene: -; CDR3 DNA: TGTGCCAGCAGCTTGGGGGACGGCTTCTATGGCTACACCTTC; CDR3 protein: CASSLGDGFYGYTF
J gene: TRBJ2-1; V gene: TRBV7-4; clone size: -; D gene: TRBD2; CDR3 DNA: TGTGCCAGCAGCTTTTTGAGCGGGAGGGCCGAGGGGAATGAGCAGTTCTTC; CDR3 protein: CASSFLSGRAEGNEQFF
J gene: TRBJ2-5; V gene: TRBV7-6; clone size: -; D gene: -; CDR3 DNA: TGTGCCAGCAGCCCCCCCACAGTTCAAGAGACCCAGTACTTC; CDR3 protein: CASSPPTVQETQYF
J gene: TRBJ2-4; V gene: TRBV7-2; clone size: -; D gene: -; CDR3 DNA: TGTACCAGCAGCTCTCGAAGCGTTAGCTGGAACATTCAGTACTTC; CDR3 protein: CTSSSRSVSWNIQYF
J gene: TRBJ1-4; V gene: TRBV7-2; clone size: -; D gene: TRBD1; CDR3 DNA: TGTGCCAGCAGCTCCCCCGACAGGGGAGAGGAAAAACTGTTTTTT; CDR3 protein: CASSSPDRGEEKLFF
J gene: TRBJ2-7; V gene: TRBV11-2; clone size: -; D gene: -; CDR3 DNA: TGTGCCAGCAGCTTAGATAACTGGGGGGCGGGAGAGGACTACGAGCAGTACTTC; CDR3 protein: CASSLDNWGAGEDYEQYF
J gene: TRBJ1-4; V gene: TRBV18; clone size: -; D gene: TRBD1; CDR3 DNA: TGTGCCAGCTCACCTACAGGGGGCAATGAAAAACTGTTTTTT; CDR3 protein: CASSPTGGNEKLFF
J gene: TRBJ2-7; V gene: TRBV6-2/TRBV6-3; clone size: -; D gene: TRBD1; CDR3 DNA: TGTGCCAGCAGTCCGGACAGGCCCGTCTCCTACGAGCAGTACTTC; CDR3 protein: CASSPDRPVSYEQYF